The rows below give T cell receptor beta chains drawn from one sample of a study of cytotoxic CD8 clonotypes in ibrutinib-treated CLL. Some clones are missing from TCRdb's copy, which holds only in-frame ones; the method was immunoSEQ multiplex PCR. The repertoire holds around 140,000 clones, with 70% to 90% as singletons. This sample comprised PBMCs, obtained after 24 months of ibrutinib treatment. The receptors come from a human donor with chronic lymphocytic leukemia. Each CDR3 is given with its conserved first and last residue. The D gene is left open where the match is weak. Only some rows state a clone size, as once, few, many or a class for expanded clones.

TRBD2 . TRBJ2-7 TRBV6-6 TGTGCCACCGTGGGCGGGGGATCCTACGAGCAGTACTTC CATVGGGSYEQYF
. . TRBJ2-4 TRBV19 TGTGCCAGTAGTACGACCGCAGGGGCGGGCGGGCTTTTAAACATTCAGTACTTC CASSTTAGAGGLLNIQYF
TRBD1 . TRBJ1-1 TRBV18 TGTGCCAGCTCACCCACCGGGACAGGGGGCCCTGAAGCTTTCTTT CASSPTGTGGPEAFF
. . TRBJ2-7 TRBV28 TGTGCCAGCAGTTTATGGGCAGGTAGAGATTACGAGCAGTACTTC CASSLWAGRDYEQYF
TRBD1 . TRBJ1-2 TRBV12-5 TGTGCTAGGCTGCGGGACAGCCCTAAAAAATATGGCTACACCTTC CARLRDSPKKYGYTF
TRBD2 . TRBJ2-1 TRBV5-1 TGCGCCAGCAGCATGAACCCGGGACTAGCGGGAGGGCCTCGTAATGAGCAGTTCTTC CASSMNPGLAGGPRNEQFF
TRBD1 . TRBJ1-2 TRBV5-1 TGCGCCAGCAGCCCCCGGGACAGGGATTCAAGGGGCTACACCTTC CASSPRDRDSRGYTF
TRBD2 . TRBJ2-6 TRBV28 TGTGCCAGCCTTCCGGGACTAGCGTCTGGGGCCAACGTCCTGACTTTC CASLPGLASGANVLTF
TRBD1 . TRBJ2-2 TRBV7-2 TGTGCCAGCAGCCCGACAGGGTACGTCGGGGAGCTGTTTTTT CASSPTGYVGELFF
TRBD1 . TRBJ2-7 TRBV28 TGTGCCAGCAGTCCCGGGACAGGTACCCACGAGCAGTACTTC CASSPGTGTHEQYF
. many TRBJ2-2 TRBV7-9 TGTGCCAGCAGTTACGGGACGGCGAACACCGGGGAGCTGTTTTTT CASSYGTANTGELFF
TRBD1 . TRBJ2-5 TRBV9 TGTGCCAGCAGCCAAAACATTGGACAGGGAGGGACCCAGTACTTC CASSQNIGQGGTQYF
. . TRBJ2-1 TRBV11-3 TGTGCCAGCAGCGATAGGGGTGAGCAGTTCTTC CASSDRGEQFF
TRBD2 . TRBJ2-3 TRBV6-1 TGTGCCAGTGGTCTGTCTAGCGGAAGCACAGATACGCAGTATTTT CASGLSSGSTDTQYF
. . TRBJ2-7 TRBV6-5 TGTGCCAGCAGTTACTCGAGCGAGCAGTACTTC CASSYSSEQYF
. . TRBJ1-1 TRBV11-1 TGTGCCAGCAGCTCGTACCGCAGAAACACTGAAGCTTTCTTT CASSSYRRNTEAFF
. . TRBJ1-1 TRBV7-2 TGTGCCAGCAGTAACCACCCAGGTACTGAAGCTTTCTTT CASSNHPGTEAFF
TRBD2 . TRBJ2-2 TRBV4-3 TGCGCCAGCAGCCAAGAGGGAGGGTTTAGCACCGGGGAGCTGTTTTTT CASSQEGGFSTGELFF
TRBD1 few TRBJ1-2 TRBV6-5 TGTGCCAGCAAGACAGGGACCGCTGGCTACACCTTC CASKTGTAGYTF
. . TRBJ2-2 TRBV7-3 TGTGCCAGCAGCCGAAGCGGCCGGGAGCTGTTTTTT CASSRSGRELFF
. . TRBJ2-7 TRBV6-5 TGTGCCAGCAGTTACGGGGGTTTGGGTGACGAGCAGTACTTC CASSYGGLGDEQYF
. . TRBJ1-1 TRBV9 TGTGCCAGCAGCGTAGAACCGGGGGGAACTGAAGCTTTCTTT CASSVEPGGTEAFF
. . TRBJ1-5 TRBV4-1 TGCGCCAGCAGCCAAGGGAACAGGGTTAATCAGCCCCAGCATTTT CASSQGNRVNQPQHF
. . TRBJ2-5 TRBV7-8 TGTGCCAGCAGCGGGCGAAGGACAGCCCCAAAGGAGACCCAGTACTTC CASSGRRTAPKETQYF
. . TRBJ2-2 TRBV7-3 TGTGCCAGCAGCTGGGCCACCGGGGAGCTGTTTTTT CASSWATGELFF
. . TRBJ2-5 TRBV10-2 TGCGCCAGCAGTGAGCCGGGGGAGACCCAGTACTTC CASSEPGETQYF
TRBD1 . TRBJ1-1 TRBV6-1 TGTGCCAGCAGGTTAAGTACGGGACAGGAAAAAGCTTTCTTT CASRLSTGQEKAFF
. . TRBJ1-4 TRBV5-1 TGCGCCAGCAGCTCGATTGAAGGAGACGAAAAACTGTTTTTT CASSSIEGDEKLFF
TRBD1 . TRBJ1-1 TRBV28 TGTGCCAGCAAAAGACAGGGGGGGAACACTGAAGCTTTCTTT CASKRQGGNTEAFF
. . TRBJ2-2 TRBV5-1 TGCGCCAGCAGCTTGTCAGTTTCGAACACCGGGGAGCTGTTTTTT CASSLSVSNTGELFF
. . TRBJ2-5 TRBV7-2 TGTGCCAGCAGCTTAGCGGGGAGACCGGAGACCCAGTACTTC CASSLAGRPETQYF
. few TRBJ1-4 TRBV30 TGTGCCTGGGCTCCTCACGGAAAACTGTTTTTT CAWAPHGKLFF
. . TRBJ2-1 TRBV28 TGTGCCAGCAGTTTTGGGGGCCGGGACACCTACAATGAGCAGTTCTTC CASSFGGRDTYNEQFF
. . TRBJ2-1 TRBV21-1 TGTGCCAGCAGCAAAATTTCGGGAGGCGATGAGCAGTTCTTC CASSKISGGDEQFF
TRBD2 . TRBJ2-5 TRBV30 TGTGCCTTGGCGGGGGGGTTAGTCCAAGAGACCCAGTACTTC CALAGGLVQETQYF
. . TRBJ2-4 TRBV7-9 TGTGCCAGCAGCCTTAAGAGTAGCCACATTCAGTACTTC CASSLKSSHIQYF
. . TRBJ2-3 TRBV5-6 TGTGCCAGCAGCCTAGGACGGGGGAGCACAGATACGCAGTATTTT CASSLGRGSTDTQYF
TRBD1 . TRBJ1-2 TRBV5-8 TGTGCCAGCAGCTTGGACAGGGGCAGGTATGGCTACACCTTC CASSLDRGRYGYTF
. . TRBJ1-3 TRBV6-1 TGTGCCAGCAGTGAATCGGGTCCTGGAAACACCATATATTTT CASSESGPGNTIYF
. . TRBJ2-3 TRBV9 TGTGCCAGCAGCGTAGGGGGGAGGACAGATACGCAGTATTTT CASSVGGRTDTQYF